Listed here are 21 T cell receptor beta chains from one sample, sequenced in a study of blood T cell repertoires in COVID-19. The method was immunoSEQ multiplex PCR; TCRdb's version includes in-frame clones alone and lacks a portion of them. The sample lists just over 350,000 clones, 80% to 90% occurring once. The sample was peripheral blood. These receptors were taken from a woman aged 55 to 70 with COVID-19, enrolled during active disease.

This chain uses TRBV7-3 with TRBJ2-1; 10 nucleotides align to TRBD2. J was trimmed by 4 bases and V by 5 bases; bases with no gene match: 5. This CDR3 spans 15 amino acids. Germline loops: CDR1 SGHTA, CDR2 FQGTGA. CDR3 residues: CASSLHSGGYNEQFF. The CDR3 nucleotides are TGTGCCAGCAGCCTGCATAGCGGGGGGTACAATGAGCAGTTCTTC. The whole variable domain, filled in from reference TRBV7-3 and TRBJ2-1, reads GAGVSQTPSNKVTEKGKYVELRCDPISGHTALYWYRQSLGQGPEFLIYFQGTGAADDSGLPNDRFFAVRPEGSVSTLKIQRTERGDSAVYLCASSLHSGGYNEQFFGPGTRLTVL.

This clone was counted a few times. This chain connects TRBV6-5 to TRBJ1-2; TRBD1 agrees at 8 bases. The V gene's germline CDR1 is MNHEY and CDR2 SVGAGI. The CDR3 covers 15 residues. V lost 5 bases to trimming and J lost 4 bases; unmatched junction nucleotides: 9. CDR3: CASSNAGTGLYGYTF. The CDR3 region has the DNA TGTGCCAGCAGTAACGCCGGGACAGGTCTCTATGGCTACACCTTC.

The V call is TRBV6-5, the J call TRBJ1-6; the D gene is possibly TRBD1 (6 bases). Germline loops: CDR1 MNHEY, CDR2 SVGAGI. Trimming removed 2 bases at V and 7 bases at J, with 15 bases between. This CDR3 spans 16 amino acids. CDR3 sequence: CASSYRGAQLNSPLHF. CDR3 nucleotide sequence: TGTGCCAGCAGTTACCGGGGGGCGCAGCTGAATTCACCCCTCCACTTT.

The chain combines TRBV25-1 with TRBJ1-1; D may be TRBD1 (6 bases). V lost 4 bases, J lost 0 bases, and 12 bases lay in between. The germline gives CDR1 MGHDK, CDR2 SYGVNS. The CDR3 runs to 15 residues. The CDR3 coding sequence is TGTGCCAGCAGTGCCCAAAGGACAGTGAACACTGAAGCTTTCTTT. Its protein is CASSAQRTVNTEAFF.

This clone was picked up one time. The V call is TRBV11-3, the J call TRBJ2-3; TRBD2 matches 8 bases. V was pared by 3 bases and J by 5 bases, with 4 bases of the junction left unmatched. The V gene's germline CDR1 is SGHNT and CDR2 YENEEA. The length of the CDR3 is 14 residues. The CDR3 loop reads CASSLAGRVDTQYF. In DNA form, the CDR3 reads TGTGCCAGCAGCTTGGCCGGGAGGGTAGATACGCAGTATTTT. The variable domain in full, with the rest retrieved from reference TRBV11-3 and TRBJ2-3, is EAGVVQSPRYKIIEKKQPVAFWCNPISGHNTLYWYLQNLGQGPELLIRYENEEAVDDSQLPKDRFSAERLKGVDSTLKIQPAELGDSAVYLCASSLAGRVDTQYFGPGTRLTVL.

The rearrangement links TRBV19 to TRBJ1-2; D unclear. Germline V gene sequence: CDR1 LNHDA, CDR2 SQIVND (reference sequence). This CDR3 contains 13 residues. Trimming removed 5 bases from V and 8 bases from J, with 15 bases in between. Here the CDR3 reads CASSSRALAGYTF. The CDR3 coding sequence is TGTGCCAGTAGTTCCCGAGCGCTAGCAGGCTACACCTTC.

The chain employs TRBV7-9 and TRBJ1-6, with a weak D call TRBD1 (5 bases). Trimming took off 0 bases at V and 5 bases at J, with 11 bases between the two ends. The CDR3 sequence is 16 residues long. Germline V CDR1 and CDR2: SEHNR, FQNEAQ (reference sequence). The CDR3, as DNA: TGTGCCAGCAGCTTAGCTCAGGGCTTCAATAATTCACCCCTCCACTTT. Translating it yields CASSLAQGFNNSPLHF.

The chain employs TRBV7-9 and TRBJ2-2; TRBD2 matches at 10 bases. The CDR3 has 19 amino acids. The ends lost 0 bases at V and 1 base at J; junction bases unmatched: 8. Germline V gives CDR1 SEHNR, CDR2 FQNEAQ (reference sequence). The CDR3 DNA reads as TGTGCCAGCAGCTTAGCGCGGAATAGCGGGGGGCAGAACACCGGGGAGCTGTTTTTT. Amino acids: CASSLARNSGGQNTGELFF.

The chain joins TRBV5-6 to TRBJ2-2; a weak D match, TRBD1 (6 bases). V lost 2 bases to trimming and J lost 8 bases, with 10 bases between them. The CDR3 loop spans 13 amino acids. Germline assignment: CDR1 SGHDT and CDR2 YYEEEE. The CDR3 DNA reads TGTGCCAGCAGCTTTGGCAGGGGAGGGGAGCTGTTTTTT. This translates into CASSFGRGGELFF.

This chain links TRBV7-8 with TRBJ2-1; 8 nucleotides agree with TRBD2. Germline V gives CDR1 SGHVS, CDR2 FQNEAQ. With 1 base clipped from V and 10 bases from J, the junction kept 12 bases outside the gene matches. The CDR3 covers 16 residues. The CDR3 here is CASSLGGGGPAGEQFF. The DNA of the CDR3 is TGTGCCAGCAGCTTAGGAGGCGGGGGGCCCGCGGGGGAGCAGTTCTTC. The entire variable domain, with the rest obtained from reference TRBV7-8 and TRBJ2-1, is as follows: GAGVSQSPRYKVAKRGQDVALRCDPISGHVSLFWYQQALGQGPEFLTYFQNEAQLDKSGLPSDRFFAERPEGSVSTLKIQRTQQEDSAVYLCASSLGGGGPAGEQFFGPGTRLTVL.

This clone has just a few counts. The J gene is TRBJ2-7, the V gene TRBV19; 7 bases agree with TRBD2. Per the germline V gene, CDR1 is LNHDA and CDR2 is SQIVND (reference sequence). The CDR3 contains 15 residues. The junction had 5 bases not matched to a gene; V was cut back by 3 bases and J by 0 bases. The chain's CDR3 is CASSMIGGTSYEQYF. The CDR3 DNA reads as TGTGCCAGTAGTATGATCGGGGGGACCTCCTACGAGCAGTACTTC.

This clone was found a few times. The gene calls are TRBV6-5 and TRBJ1-2; D is perhaps TRBD1 (5 bases). The germline gives CDR1 MNHEY, CDR2 SVGAGI. Trimming took 6 bases from V and 3 from J, leaving 11 bases between them. The CDR3 contains 13 residues. The CDR3, as DNA: TGTGCCAGCAGGCAACAGGACCACTATGGCTACACCTTC. This codes for CASRQQDHYGYTF.

The V gene is TRBV10-1, the J gene TRBJ2-5, with D possibly being TRBD1 (6 bases). Trimming pared 6 bases from V and 4 bases from J, leaving 18 bases between. Looked up from germline, CDR1 is WNHNN and CDR2 is SYGVQD (reference sequence). The CDR3 consists of 15 residues. CDR3 in amino acids: CASRDQLDSGETQYF. Here the CDR3 DNA reads TGCGCCAGCAGGGACCAGTTGGACAGTGGAGAGACCCAGTACTTC.

This sequence joins TRBV5-1 and TRBJ2-7; weak D call: TRBD2 (5 bases). Germline lookup yields CDR1 SGHRS and CDR2 YFSETQ. The CDR3 runs to 15 residues. V dropped 4 bases and J dropped 4 bases, with 18 bases sitting between them. In DNA, the CDR3 is TGCGCCAGCAGCCAACAGAGCGGCTACTCTTACGAGCAGTACTTC. It specifies CASSQQSGYSYEQYF. Full variable domain (rest looked up from reference TRBV5-1 and TRBJ2-7): KAGVTQTPRYLIKTRGQQVTLSCSPISGHRSVSWYQQTPGQGLQFLFEYFSETQRNKGNFPGRFSGRQFSNSRSEMNVSTLELGDSALYLCASSQQSGYSYEQYFGPGTRLTVT.

This clone was observed many times. This chain joins TRBV6-5 and TRBJ2-1; TRBD1 aligns across 9 bases. The CDR3 is made up of 15 amino acids. Germline V gives CDR1 MNHEY, CDR2 SVGAGI. The V gene end was trimmed by 8 bases and the J gene end by 3 bases; junction bases not matched to a gene: 8. The CDR3 loop is CASVLGTGSYNEQFF. CDR3 in DNA: TGTGCCAGCGTTCTGGGGACAGGGAGCTACAATGAGCAGTTCTTC.

This clone appeared once. The chain joins TRBV5-1 to TRBJ2-3; 8 bases align to TRBD2. With 4 bases clipped from V and 3 bases from J, the junction kept 10 bases outside the gene matches. This CDR3 has 16 amino acids. CDR1 and CDR2 (germline): SGHRS, YFSETQ. In DNA form, the CDR3 reads TGCGCCAGCAGCATTCGCGGGGGGCAAATTACAGATACGCAGTATTTT. Its translation is CASSIRGGQITDTQYF.

This clone was seen repeatedly, ten times or more. The chain is built from TRBV25-1 and TRBJ1-2, with D perhaps matching TRBD1 (5 bases). CDR1 and CDR2 from the germline V gene are MGHDK and SYGVNS. V was cut by 6 bases and J by 0 bases, with 14 bases left in between. CDR3 length equals 15 residues. This CDR3 is CASSPGGSANYGYTF. The CDR3, as DNA: TGTGCCAGCAGCCCCGGGGGGTCAGCTAACTATGGCTACACCTTC.

The V gene is TRBV5-1, the J gene TRBJ1-1; D gene uncertain. Germline CDR1 is SGHRS and CDR2 is YFSETQ. Trimming stripped 7 bases from V and 1 base from J, with 17 bases between. This CDR3 is built from 15 residues. The CDR3 here is CASAAVGGWNTEAFF. The CDR3 coding sequence is TGCGCCAGCGCGGCCGTAGGAGGGTGGAACACTGAAGCTTTCTTT.

The chain has TRBV18 and TRBJ1-4, with unresolved D. The germline V gene has CDR1 KGHSH and CDR2 LQKENI. The V end was cut by 0 bases, the J end by 8 bases, with 10 bases between. The CDR3 is made up of 14 amino acids. In nucleotides, the CDR3 is TGTGCCAGCTCACCACCGGTAGGGAGAGAAAAACTGTTTTTT. It encodes CASSPPVGREKLFF.

V gene TRBV5-1 combines with J gene TRBJ1-2, with 8 bases that match TRBD1. The J segment lost 2 bases and the V segment lost 0 bases, leaving 0 bases of the junction unmatched. The V gene's germline CDR1 is SGHRS and CDR2 YFSETQ. The CDR3 sequence is 14 residues long. In DNA, the CDR3 is TGCGCCAGCAGCTTGGGGACAGGGAACTATGGCTACACCTTC. The encoded protein is CASSLGTGNYGYTF.

The chain uses TRBV19 and TRBJ1-1; TRBD1 agrees at 8 bases. The V segment lost 6 bases and the J segment 5 bases; nucleotides outside the gene matches: 8. CDR1 and CDR2 from the germline V gene are LNHDA and SQIVND (reference sequence). The CDR3 has 14 amino acids. The CDR3 loop reads CASSLTGVQTEAFF. As DNA, the CDR3 is TGTGCCAGTAGCCTGACAGGGGTGCAGACTGAAGCTTTCTTT. Variable domain in full (rest from reference TRBV19 and TRBJ1-1): DGGITQSPKYLFRKEGQNVTLSCEQNLNHDAMYWYRQDPGQGLRLIYYSQIVNDFQKGDIAEGYSVSREKKESFPLTVTSAQKNPTAFYLCASSLTGVQTEAFFGQGTRLTVV.